The 25 T cell receptor beta chains below were found in one sample sequenced in a study of CDR3 diversity in severe acne. TCRdb called the PCR reads again in MiXCR, with one record for every CDR3 protein. This sample has over 70,000 distinct CDR3 sequences, with under 60% found just once. Sequenced: blood. These receptors all stem from a male donor in good health, without acne.

Note on this clonotype: The CDR3 does not close with the conserved phenylalanine or tryptophan, likely indicating a read error. The limits of the CDR3 on the DNA are not certain, so only TCRdb's listed CDR3 is given. This chain's CDR3 is CAIQRLGSLGYTFGS. V and J are TRBV5-6 and TRBJ2-1; the table gives TRBD2 as D, unverified against the DNA. Germline CDR1 reads SGHDT; CDR2 reads YYEEEE. From its first to its last residue, the CDR3 has 15 amino acids.

This clonotype is medium-sized in the sample. The genes are TRBV7-7 and TRBJ2-5; a weak D match, TRBD1 (6 bases). CDR3 length: 13 amino acids. Germline V gene sequence: CDR1 SSHAT, CDR2 FNYEAQ (reference sequence). V lost 6 bases and J 5 bases, leaving 13 bases between the germline ends. Written as DNA, the CDR3 is TGTGCCAGCAGTTCCGACAGGTTGGAGACCCAGTACTTC. Protein: CASSSDRLETQYF.

This clonotype showed up just a few times. Possible read error: a much larger clone is one base away. The chain uses TRBV2 and TRBJ1-1; D is ambiguous. CDR1 and CDR2 (germline): SNHLY, FYNNEI. This CDR3 has 12 amino acids. The CDR3 DNA reads TGTGCCAGCAGTGGCGGGAACACTGGAGCTTTCTTT. It codes for CASSGGNTGAFF.

This clonotype showed up many times. J is TRBJ2-2 and V is TRBV11-2; unclear D gene. The CDR3 consists of 11 residues. Germline V CDR1 and CDR2: SGHAT, FQNNGV. Trimming shortened V by 6 bases and J by 8 bases, and 7 bases separated the two germline ends. This CDR3 reads CASSYGGELFF. The CDR3 DNA sequence: TGTGCCAGCAGTTATGGGGGGGAGCTGTTTTTT.

With respect to this clonotype: A read error is likely, as this CDR3 ends without the conserved phenylalanine or tryptophan. The DNA is omitted, as the CDR3 cannot be located on it reliably, and the CDR3 follows TCRdb's listing. The chain has TRBV7-2 and TRBJ2-7; the DNA was not compared with TRBD1, the D call given in the table. The germline V gene encodes CDR1 SGHTA and CDR2 FQGNSA. The CDR3 is 14 residues long, ends included. Here the CDR3 reads CASSLETGGTSSTL.

The J gene is TRBJ2-3, the V gene TRBV13; D assignment may be TRBD1 or TRBD2 (6 bases each). Germline CDR1 reads PRHDT; CDR2 reads FYEKMQ (reference sequence). The CDR3 runs 16 residues. V lost 6 bases to trimming and J lost 4 bases, with 20 bases between them. The CDR3 bases are TGTGCCAGCAGACCCGCGGGGCAGGGGTCCGCAGATACGCAGTATTTT. Protein product: CASRPAGQGSADTQYF.

This clonotype was seen a single time. J is TRBJ1-1 and V is TRBV19; D remains ambiguous. Germline CDR1 is LNHDA and CDR2 is SQIVND (reference sequence). The CDR3 spans 11 residues. V lost 8 bases and J 5 bases, leaving 9 bases between the germline ends. The CDR3 DNA follows: TGTGCCAGTCTAGAGTGGACTGAAGCTTTCTTT. Amino acids: CASLEWTEAFF.

CDR3 sequence: CAWRQGEYYGYTF. In nucleotides, the CDR3 is TGTGCCTGGAGGCAGGGGGAGTACTATGGCTACACCTTC. The chain couples TRBV30 to TRBJ1-2; TRBD1 aligns across 7 bases. V gave up 3 bases and J gave up 3 bases; unmatched junction bases: 4. The CDR3 consists of 13 residues. The germline V gene encodes CDR1 GTSNPN and CDR2 SVGIG (reference sequence).

V is TRBV10-3 and J is TRBJ2-3; 9 positions agree with TRBD2. The CDR3 runs to 16 residues. CDR1 and CDR2 from the germline V gene are ENHRY and SYGVKD. V lost 2 bases and J lost 0; bases outside the gene matches: 3. The CDR3 region has the DNA TGTGCCATCAGTGAGCCTAGCGGGACTAGCACAGATACGCAGTATTTT. Its protein is CAISEPSGTSTDTQYF.

There are a few counts of this clonotype. The chain carries TRBV20-1 and TRBJ2-1; 8 bases map to TRBD2. The CDR3 spans 13 residues. Unmatched junction bases numbered 6, after V lost 5 bases and J lost 6 bases. The V gene's germline CDR1 is DFQATT and CDR2 SNEGSKA (reference sequence). CDR3 DNA sequence: TGCAGTGCTGATCCCGGGACTAGCAATGAGCAGTTCTTC. Protein product: CSADPGTSNEQFF.

As concerns this clonotype: Since no conserved phenylalanine or tryptophan closes the CDR3, a read error is the likely cause. V and J are TRBV10-3 and TRBJ1-6, with no clear D. CDR1 and CDR2 (germline): ENHRY, SYGVKD. The CDR3 consists of 13 residues. Trimming took 0 bases from V and 7 from J, leaving 4 bases between them. This CDR3 reads CAISESGNSPLHL. The CDR3 nucleotides are TGTGCCATCAGTGAGTCCGGAAATTCACCCCTCCACCTT.

The rearrangement uses TRBV4-2 and TRBJ1-2, with a possible D match to TRBD1 (5 bases). V lost 0 bases to trimming and J lost 3 bases, with 17 bases between them. This CDR3 is 17 amino acids long. CDR1 and CDR2 (germline): LGHNA, YNFKEQ. CDR3 protein: CASSQDGAPSSYYGYTF. CDR3 nucleotides: TGTGCCAGCAGCCAAGATGGGGCCCCCTCCTCCTACTATGGCTACACCTTC.

This clonotype was recorded at least ten times. The rearrangement links TRBV19 to TRBJ1-5; D is uncertain. Germline CDR1 and CDR2: LNHDA and SQIVND (reference sequence). The CDR3 runs 13 residues. With 5 bases removed from V and 3 bases from J, the gap between germline ends came to 8 bases. The chain's CDR3 is CASSVADNQPQHF. The DNA for the CDR3 is TGTGCCAGTAGTGTGGCAGACAATCAGCCCCAGCATTTT. Full variable domain (missing parts from reference TRBV19 and TRBJ1-5): DGGITQSPKYLFRKEGQNVTLSCEQNLNHDAMYWYRQDPGQGLRLIYYSQIVNDFQKGDIAEGYSVSREKKESFPLTVTSAQKNPTAFYLCASSVADNQPQHFGDGTRLSIL.

CDR3 in DNA: TGTGCCAGCAGAAATACCAGGGCTCGAGGCTACACCTTC. Translation gives CASRNTRARGYTF. V is TRBV6-7 and J is TRBJ1-2; D perhaps matches TRBD1 (5 bases). TRBV6-7 is known as an ORF, though its function is uncertain. V lost 6 bases to trimming and J lost 8 bases, with 16 bases between them. The CDR3 extends over 13 amino acids.

This clonotype was seen many times. The chain links TRBV5-1 to TRBJ1-4, with D uncertain. The germline V gene encodes CDR1 SGHRS and CDR2 YFSETQ. The CDR3 runs to 14 residues. The V and J ends lost 1 base and 5 bases respectively, with 9 bases between them. The CDR3 spells CASSLQRGNEKLFF. The CDR3 nucleotides are TGCGCCAGCAGCTTGCAACGAGGAAATGAAAAACTGTTTTTT. Filled out from reference TRBV5-1 and TRBJ1-4, the complete variable domain reads KAGVTQTPRYLIKTRGQQVTLSCSPISGHRSVSWYQQTPGQGLQFLFEYFSETQRNKGNFPGRFSGRQFSNSRSEMNVSTLELGDSALYLCASSLQRGNEKLFFGSGTQLSVL.

V and J are TRBV7-9 and TRBJ2-7; TRBD2 matches at 11 bases. Germline V gene lookup returns CDR1 SEHNR and CDR2 FQNEAQ (reference sequence). The length of the CDR3 is 14 residues. V was pared by 3 bases and J by 4 bases, with 2 bases of the junction left unmatched. In DNA, the CDR3 is TGTGCCAGCAGCTTGACTAGCGGGGCTTACGAGCAGTACTTC. This codes for CASSLTSGAYEQYF.

The chain employs TRBV13 and TRBJ2-1; unclear D gene. Between the trimmed V and J ends, which lost 8 bases and 8 bases, there was a span of 28 bases. Germline V gene lookup returns CDR1 PRHDT and CDR2 FYEKMQ (reference sequence). The CDR3 loop spans 17 amino acids. The CDR3 region is CASHNTLSTGSPDEQFF. CDR3 nucleotides: TGTGCCAGCCACAATACCCTATCGACCGGAAGCCCCGATGAGCAGTTCTTC.

This clonotype was counted only a few times. J is TRBJ2-7 and V is TRBV7-6; 12 bases map to TRBD2. The length of the CDR3 is 15 residues. Germline loops: CDR1 SGHVS, CDR2 FNYEAQ. With V trimmed by 0 bases and J by 7 bases, 4 bases remained unmatched. The CDR3 protein is CASSLATSGRGEQYF. CDR3 coding DNA: TGTGCCAGCAGCTTAGCGACTAGCGGGAGAGGGGAGCAGTACTTC.

V gene TRBV6-1 combines with J gene TRBJ1-2, with 7 bases matching TRBD1. Germline CDR1 and CDR2: MNHNS and SASEGT. The trim removed 4 bases at V and 4 bases at J, leaving 6 bases unmatched. The length of the CDR3 is 14 residues. CDR3 residues: CASSVGQGGYGYTF. The CDR3 bases are TGTGCCAGCAGTGTTGGGCAGGGGGGCTATGGCTACACCTTC.

The rearrangement joins TRBV20-1 to TRBJ2-1; 8 bases are a match to TRBD1. From germline, CDR1 is DFQATT and CDR2 SNEGSKA (reference sequence). This CDR3 has 17 amino acids. CDR3 sequence (DNA): TGCAGCACTCAAGCGGAGGACAGGGTGATGAGTTACAATGAGCAGTTCTTC. Protein: CSTQAEDRVMSYNEQFF.

With regard to this clonotype: This may be a read error, as it is one base from a much larger clone. The rearrangement joins TRBV29-1 to TRBJ1-3; possible D gene TRBD1, 5 bases. The CDR3 consists of 15 residues. Germline CDR1 SQVTM, CDR2 ANQGSEA. The DNA of the CDR3 is TGCAGCGTTGAAGATCGGGGCAGGGACGGAAGCACCATATATTTT. It translates to CSVEDRGRDGSTIYF.

DNA for the CDR3: TGTGCCAGCAGTCTCTGGACAGGGACAGGTGGATCACCCCTCCACTTT. Its translation is CASSLWTGTGGSPLHF. The rearrangement links TRBV25-1 to TRBJ1-6; TRBD1 matches 8 bases. CDR1 is MGHDK and CDR2 is SYGVNS in the germline V gene. The J segment lost 10 bases and the V segment lost 5 bases, leaving 13 bases of the junction unmatched. The CDR3 is 16 amino acids. The full variable domain, its missing parts supplied by reference TRBV25-1 and TRBJ1-6, is EADIYQTPRYLVIGTGKKITLECSQTMGHDKMYWYQQDPGMELHLIHYSYGVNSTEKGDLSSESTVSRIRTEHFPLTLESARPSHTSQYLCASSLWTGTGGSPLHFGNGTRLTVT.

V gene TRBV6-6 combines with J gene TRBJ2-7; TRBD1 matches at 7 bases. The junction had 5 bases not matched to a gene; V was cut back by 6 bases and J by 3 bases. This CDR3 is built from 13 residues. The germline gives CDR1 MNHNY, CDR2 SVGAGI (reference sequence). CDR3 protein: CASRGQPNYEQYF. The CDR3 nucleotides read TGTGCCAGCAGGGGACAGCCCAACTACGAGCAGTACTTC.

As to this clonotype: Its ends do not fully match the called genes, so a read error is possible. V gene TRBV7-3 combines with J gene TRBJ2-1; D not resolved. Germline-derived CDR1 and CDR2 are SGHTA and FQGTGA. CDR3 length: 13 amino acids. Here the CDR3 reads CASSFRRGNEHFF. The CDR3 DNA reads as TGTGCCAGCAGCTTCAGAAGAGGTAATGAGCATTTCTTC.

Turning to this clonotype: A read error may produce the germline difference seen at one junction end. The genes are TRBV10-1 and TRBJ2-7, with 11 bases that match TRBD2. Germline V lookup: CDR1 WNHNN, CDR2 SYGVQD (reference sequence). This CDR3 has 13 amino acids. CDR3 nucleotides: TGCGCCAGCAGTGAGTCACTAGCGGGAGAGCAGCACTTC. Its translation is CASSESLAGEQHF.